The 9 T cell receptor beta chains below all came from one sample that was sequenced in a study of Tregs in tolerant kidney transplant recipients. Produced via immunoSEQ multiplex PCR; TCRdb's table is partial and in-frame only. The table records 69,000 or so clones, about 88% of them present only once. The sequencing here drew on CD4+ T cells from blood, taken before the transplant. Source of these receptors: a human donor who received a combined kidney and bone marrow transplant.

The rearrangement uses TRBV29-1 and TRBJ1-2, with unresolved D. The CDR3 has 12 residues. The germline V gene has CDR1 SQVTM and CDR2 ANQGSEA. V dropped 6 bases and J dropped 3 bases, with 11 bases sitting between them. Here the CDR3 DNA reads TGCAGCGTGCCGAGAGGAGACTATGGCTACACCTTC. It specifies CSVPRGDYGYTF.

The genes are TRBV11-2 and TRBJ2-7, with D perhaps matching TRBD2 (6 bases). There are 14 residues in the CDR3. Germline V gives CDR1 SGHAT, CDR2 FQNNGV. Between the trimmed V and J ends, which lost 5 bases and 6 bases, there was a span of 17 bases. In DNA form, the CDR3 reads TGTGCCAGCAGCGCCGCGGCCGGAGGGGTCGAGCAGTACTTC. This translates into CASSAAAGGVEQYF. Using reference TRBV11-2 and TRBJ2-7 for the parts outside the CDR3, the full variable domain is EAGVAQSPRYKIIEKRQSVAFWCNPISGHATLYWYQQILGQGPKLLIQFQNNGVVDDSQLPKDRFSAERLKGVDSTLKIQPAKLEDSAVYLCASSAAAGGVEQYFGPGTRLTVT.

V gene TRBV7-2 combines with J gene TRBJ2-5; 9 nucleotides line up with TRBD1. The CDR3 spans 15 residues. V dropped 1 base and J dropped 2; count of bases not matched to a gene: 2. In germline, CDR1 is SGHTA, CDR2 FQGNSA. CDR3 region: CASSLVGTGQETQYF. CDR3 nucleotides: TGTGCCAGCAGCTTAGTAGGGACAGGGCAAGAGACCCAGTACTTC.

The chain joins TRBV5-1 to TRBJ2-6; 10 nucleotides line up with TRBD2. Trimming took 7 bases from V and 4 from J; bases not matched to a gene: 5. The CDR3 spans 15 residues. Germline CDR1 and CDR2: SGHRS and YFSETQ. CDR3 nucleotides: TGCGCCAGCCAGCGGGAGGGGCTCGGGGCCAACGTCCTGACTTTC. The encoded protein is CASQREGLGANVLTF.

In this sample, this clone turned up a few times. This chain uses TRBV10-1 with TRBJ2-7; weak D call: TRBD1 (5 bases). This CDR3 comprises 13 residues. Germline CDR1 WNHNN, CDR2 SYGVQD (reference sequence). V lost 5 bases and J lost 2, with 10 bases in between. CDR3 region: CASSKRGTYEQYF. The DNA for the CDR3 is TGCGCCAGCAGTAAAAGGGGCACCTACGAGCAGTACTTC.

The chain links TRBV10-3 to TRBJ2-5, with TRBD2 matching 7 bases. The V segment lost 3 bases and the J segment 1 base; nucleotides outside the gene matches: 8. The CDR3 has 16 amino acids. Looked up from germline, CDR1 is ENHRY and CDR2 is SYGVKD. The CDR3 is CAISEMELAGQETQYF. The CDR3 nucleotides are TGTGCCATCAGTGAAATGGAGTTAGCGGGCCAAGAGACCCAGTACTTC.

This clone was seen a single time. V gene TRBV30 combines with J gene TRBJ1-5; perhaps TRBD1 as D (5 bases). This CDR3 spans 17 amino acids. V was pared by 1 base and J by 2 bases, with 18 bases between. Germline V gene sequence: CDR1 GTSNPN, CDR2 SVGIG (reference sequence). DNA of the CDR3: TGTGCCTGGAGTGCCCAGGGCGGTCATTACGGCAATCAGCCCCAGCATTTT. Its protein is CAWSAQGGHYGNQPQHF.

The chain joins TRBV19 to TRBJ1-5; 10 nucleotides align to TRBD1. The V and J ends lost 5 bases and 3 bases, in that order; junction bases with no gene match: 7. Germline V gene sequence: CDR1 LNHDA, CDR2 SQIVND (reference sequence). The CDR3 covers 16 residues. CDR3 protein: CASSGWDRGHNQPQHF. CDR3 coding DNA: TGTGCCAGTAGTGGTTGGGACAGGGGACACAATCAGCCCCAGCATTTT.

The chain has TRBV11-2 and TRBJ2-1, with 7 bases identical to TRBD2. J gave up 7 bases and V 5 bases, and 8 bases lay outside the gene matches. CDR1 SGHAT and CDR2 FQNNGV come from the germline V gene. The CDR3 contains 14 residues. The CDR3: CASSTGTGGNEQFF. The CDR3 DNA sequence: TGTGCCAGCAGCACGGGGACCGGGGGGAATGAGCAGTTCTTC.